This is a list of T cell receptor beta chains from one sample in a study of human versus mouse CDR3 diversity and MHC coevolution. Here immunoSEQ multiplex PCR was the method, and the copy in TCRdb shows in-frame clones only, minus some. There are tens of thousands of clones in the sample; about 94% occur only once, and about 20% lies in the top ten. Source material: naive CD4+ T cells from blood. Source of these receptors: a person between 60 and 70 years old in good health. The CDR3 runs from the conserved cysteine through the conserved F or W. A D gene is named only where the DNA matches it firmly. Clone size is not always given. Where it is, it says once, few, many or a class for expanded clones.

NA | TRBJ2-3 | NA | TRBV19 | CASRPQGRPDTQYF | TGTGCCAGTAGGCCTCAGGGGCGGCCAGATACGCAGTATTTT
NA | TRBJ1-1 | NA | TRBV2 | CASRVGDTEAFF | TGTGCCAGCAGGGTAGGAGACACTGAAGCTTTCTTT
NA | TRBJ2-3 | NA | TRBV2 | CATGSPADTQYF | TGTGCCACGGGGTCTCCAGCAGATACGCAGTATTTT
NA | TRBJ2-3 | TRBD1 | TRBV19 | CASSMDRGLDTQYF | TGTGCCAGTAGTATGGACAGGGGGCTAGATACGCAGTATTTT
NA | TRBJ2-1 | NA | TRBV5-1 | CASSHPGFSYNEQFF | TGCGCCAGCAGCCACCCGGGTTTCTCCTACAATGAGCAGTTCTTC
NA | TRBJ2-1 | NA | TRBV9 | CASSVELAPNNEQFF | TGTGCCAGCAGCGTCGAACTAGCACCCAACAATGAGCAGTTCTTC
NA | TRBJ2-7 | TRBD2 | TRBV19 | CASSLGLAEGNEQYF | TGTGCCAGTAGCCTTGGACTAGCGGAAGGGAACGAGCAGTACTTC
NA | TRBJ1-1 | NA | TRBV7-9 | CASSWGLRNTEAFF | TGTGCCAGCAGCTGGGGACTTCGGAACACTGAAGCTTTCTTT
NA | TRBJ1-4 | TRBD1 | TRBV5-1 | CASSLRQGEDEKLFF | TGCGCCAGCAGCTTGAGACAGGGGGAGGATGAAAAACTGTTTTTT
NA | TRBJ2-1 | TRBD2 | TRBV5-1 | CASSLGFGLAGANEQFF | TGCGCCAGCAGCTTGGGGTTCGGGCTAGCGGGGGCCAATGAGCAGTTCTTC
NA | TRBJ2-5 | TRBD2 | TRBV7-2 | CASSPGLADQETQYF | TGTGCCAGCAGCCCCGGACTAGCGGACCAAGAGACCCAGTACTTC
NA | TRBJ1-1 | NA | TRBV7-3 | CASSVTGSTEAFF | TGTGCCAGCAGCGTTACAGGGTCCACTGAAGCTTTCTTT
NA | TRBJ2-2 | NA | TRBV5-4 | CASSLAEWGTGELFF | TGTGCCAGCAGTTTAGCGGAGTGGGGCACCGGGGAGCTGTTTTTT
NA | TRBJ1-1 | NA | TRBV5-4 | CASSLFRVTTDTEAFF | TGTGCCAGCAGCTTGTTTCGGGTAACGACGGACACTGAAGCTTTCTTT
NA | TRBJ2-2 | NA | TRBV29-1 | CSVGGTGELFF | TGCAGCGTTGGAGGCACCGGGGAGCTGTTTTTT
NA | TRBJ2-5 | NA | TRBV30 | CAWSPGRETQYF | TGTGCCTGGAGTCCAGGGCGGGAGACCCAGTACTTC
NA | TRBJ1-1 | NA | TRBV7-3 | CASSFSKNTEAFF | TGTGCCAGCAGCTTTTCCAAGAACACTGAAGCTTTCTTT
NA | TRBJ2-5 | NA | TRBV7-3 | CASSLGHQQETQYF | TGTGCCAGCAGCTTGGGGCACCAACAAGAGACCCAGTACTTC
NA | TRBJ1-2 | NA | TRBV19 | CASRAMNHGYTF | TGTGCCAGTAGGGCAATGAACCATGGCTACACCTTC
NA | TRBJ1-4 | NA | TRBV11-1 | CASSPGQPTNEKLFF | TGTGCCAGCAGCCCCGGACAGCCAACTAATGAAAAACTGTTTTTT
once | TRBJ2-7 | NA | TRBV6-6 | CASQRGGSYEQYF | TGTGCCAGTCAACGGGGAGGCTCCTACGAGCAGTACTTC
NA | TRBJ1-1 | TRBD1 | TRBV6-5 | CASSRDRGNTEAFF | TGTGCCAGCAGCAGGGACAGGGGAAACACTGAAGCTTTCTTT
once | TRBJ2-7 | TRBD2 | TRBV29-1 | CSVEAGGGRSVEQYF | TGCAGCGTTGAAGCCGGCGGCGGGAGGTCGGTCGAGCAGTACTTC
NA | TRBJ1-1 | NA | TRBV6-5 | CATDASLQGTEAFF | TGTGCCACCGACGCCTCGTTGCAGGGCACTGAAGCTTTCTTT
NA | TRBJ2-3 | TRBD1 | TRBV5-4 | CASRPSRDRGTDTQYF | TGTGCCAGCAGGCCCAGCCGGGACAGGGGCACAGATACGCAGTATTTT
NA | TRBJ2-3 | TRBD2 | TRBV2 | CASSSGTSGFDTQYF | TGTGCCAGCAGTAGCGGGACTAGCGGCTTTGATACGCAGTATTTT
NA | TRBJ2-7 | TRBD2 | TRBV4-1 | CARPYRTSGTYEQYF | TGCGCCAGGCCCTACCGGACTAGCGGGACCTACGAGCAGTACTTC
NA | TRBJ2-7 | NA | TRBV5-1 | CASSLDGQAPYEQYF | TGCGCCAGCAGCTTGGATGGGCAGGCACCCTACGAGCAGTACTTC
NA | TRBJ1-4 | NA | TRBV21-1 | CASSRGRSARGEKLFF | TGTGCCAGCAGTCGAGGGCGGTCCGCCCGGGGTGAAAAACTGTTTTTT
NA | TRBJ2-5 | TRBD1 | TRBV2 | CASSTDRGATWQETQYF | TGTGCCAGCAGCACGGACAGGGGCGCCACTTGGCAAGAGACCCAGTACTTC
NA | TRBJ2-7 | TRBD1 | TRBV11-1 | CASSSRDRDRSYEQYF | TGTGCCAGCAGCTCCCGGGACAGGGACCGCTCTTACGAGCAGTACTTC
NA | TRBJ1-1 | TRBD1 | TRBV5-6 | CASTYGTGLITEAFF | TGTGCCAGCACCTACGGGACAGGCCTTATCACTGAAGCTTTCTTT
NA | TRBJ2-1 | TRBD2 | TRBV7-9 | CASTLGGGNEQFF | TGTGCCAGCACCTTGGGGGGGGGCAATGAGCAGTTCTTC
NA | TRBJ2-5 | TRBD1 | TRBV11-3 | CASRSGTGGIETQYF | TGTGCCAGCAGATCCGGGACAGGGGGTATTGAGACCCAGTACTTC
NA | TRBJ1-1 | NA | TRBV5-1 | CASSLAGETEAFF | TGCGCCAGCAGCCTTGCGGGGGAGACTGAAGCTTTCTTT
once | TRBJ2-1 | NA | TRBV19 | CASSTGPGYNEQFF | TGTGCCAGTAGTACTGGGCCAGGATACAATGAGCAGTTCTTC
NA | TRBJ2-5 | NA | TRBV10-3 | CVTMVNRGQETQYF | TGTGTCACCATGGTAAATCGCGGCCAAGAGACCCAGTACTTC
NA | TRBJ2-5 | NA | TRBV6-1 | CASSYTHPRQETQYF | TGTGCCAGCAGCTACACCCATCCTAGACAAGAGACCCAGTACTTC
NA | TRBJ1-2 | NA | TRBV29-1 | CSVEVGGLGYTF | TGCAGCGTTGAAGTTGGGGGACTAGGCTACACCTTC
NA | TRBJ2-5 | NA | TRBV5-6 | CASSPGTPQETQYF | TGTGCCAGCAGCCCCGGGACTCCTCAAGAGACCCAGTACTTC
NA | TRBJ1-5 | NA | TRBV28 | CASSLGGASNQPQHF | TGTGCCAGCAGTTTGGGAGGGGCTAGCAATCAGCCCCAGCATTTT
NA | TRBJ2-3 | TRBD2 | TRBV9 | CASSQGLAGTDTQYF | TGTGCCAGCAGCCAAGGACTAGCGGGCACAGATACGCAGTATTTT
NA | TRBJ2-1 | TRBD1 | TRBV6-5 | CASWVGQGDNEQFF | TGTGCCAGCTGGGTCGGACAGGGGGACAATGAGCAGTTCTTC
NA | TRBJ1-2 | NA | TRBV28 | CATYFREPYGYTF | TGTGCCACATATTTTAGGGAGCCCTATGGCTACACCTTC
NA | TRBJ1-6 | TRBD1 | TRBV29-1 | CSVARDRASPLHF | TGCAGCGTTGCCCGGGACAGGGCTTCACCCCTCCACTTT
NA | TRBJ2-5 | TRBD2 | TRBV5-1 | CASNLQPGTSGKETQYF | TGCGCCAGCAACCTACAGCCAGGGACTAGCGGGAAAGAGACCCAGTACTTC
NA | TRBJ2-1 | TRBD2 | TRBV27 | CASSPVAGVVNEQFF | TGTGCCAGCAGTCCCGTAGCGGGAGTGGTCAATGAGCAGTTCTTC